The 28 T cell receptor beta chains in this list originate from one sample, sequenced in a study of Ad26.COV2.S vaccination and SARS-CoV-2 variants. The sample's treatment: around 19 received Ad26.COV2.S at low or high dose, single or two shots; 5 received placebo; per-sample allocation not given. Specimens were obtained on day 63 following the first vaccine or placebo injection. The protocol was immunoSEQ multiplex PCR, while the TCRdb copy is restricted to in-frame clones and leaves out a portion. The table records about 240,000 clones, approximately 90% of them present only once. Source: peripheral blood, taken in a trial of Ad26.COV2.S vaccine versus placebo. These receptors came from a person between 18 and 60 years old who received the Ad26.COV2.S COVID-19 vaccine or a placebo.

The chain links TRBV9 to TRBJ2-2; D is possibly TRBD2 (6 bases). Trimming removed 0 bases at V and 7 bases at J, with 13 bases between. The CDR3 totals 15 residues. Germline CDR1 reads SGDLS; CDR2 reads YYNGEE. The CDR3 reads CASSVESGRYGELFF. The CDR3 nucleotides are TGTGCCAGCAGCGTAGAGTCAGGGAGGTACGGGGAGCTGTTTTTT.

The V gene is TRBV6-2 or TRBV6-3, the J gene TRBJ2-5; 10 nucleotides line up with TRBD1. Germline V gives CDR1 MNHEY, CDR2 SVGEGT. This CDR3 comprises 15 residues. V dropped 4 bases and J dropped 2; count of bases not matched to a gene: 4. The CDR3 protein is CASSSGQGRQETQYF. DNA of the CDR3: TGTGCCAGCAGTTCGGGACAGGGGAGGCAAGAGACCCAGTACTTC.

This clone was detected once. The rearrangement links TRBV28 to TRBJ1-1, with D unresolved. Between the trimmed V and J ends, which lost 6 bases and 1 base, there was a span of 12 bases. In germline, CDR1 is MDHEN, CDR2 SYDVKM. The CDR3 is 14 residues long. The CDR3 region has the DNA TGTGCCAGCAGCCGATCTACATCGAACACTGAAGCTTTCTTT. This gives the protein CASSRSTSNTEAFF.

This chain connects TRBV7-8 to TRBJ2-7; TRBD1 is a possible D gene (7 bases). The length of the CDR3 is 14 residues. Germline CDR1 is SGHVS and CDR2 is FQNEAQ. The V end was cut by 5 bases, the J end by 7 bases, with 18 bases between. The CDR3 DNA reads as TGTGCCAGCAGCCAGGGCGGGGCACAGGGGGAGCAGTACTTC. It is translated as CASSQGGAQGEQYF.

The chain has TRBV3-1 (or the pseudogene TRBV3-2) and TRBJ2-1; D unclear. Trimming left V 4 bases short and J 0 bases short, with 10 bases between. Germline V gene sequence: CDR1 LGHDT, CDR2 YNNKEL (reference sequence). This CDR3 contains 15 residues. The CDR3: CASSPLKRSYNEQFF. Written as DNA, the CDR3 is TGTGCCAGCAGCCCCCTTAAACGCTCCTACAATGAGCAGTTCTTC.

The chain links TRBV29-1 to TRBJ2-7; the D gene could be TRBD1 or TRBD2 (5 bases each). This CDR3 contains 14 residues. Per the germline V gene, CDR1 is SQVTM and CDR2 is ANQGSEA. The germline V and J ends were trimmed by 4 bases and 3 bases, with 16 bases remaining between them. DNA of the CDR3: TGCAGCGTTGGCGCTCGGGACCCCAACTACGAGCAGTACTTC. It is translated as CSVGARDPNYEQYF.

The table lists this clone with many counts. The J gene is TRBJ1-1, the V gene TRBV27; possible D gene TRBD1, 6 bases. Germline CDR1 and CDR2: MNHEY and SMNVEV (reference sequence). Trimming left V 1 base short and J 5 bases short, with 8 bases between. CDR3 length equals 13 residues. CDR3 DNA: TGTGCCAGCAGTTTATACAGGGAGACTGAAGCTTTCTTT. It is translated as CASSLYRETEAFF.

J is TRBJ2-1 and V is TRBV14; 9 nucleotides agree with TRBD2. The CDR3 runs to 16 residues. From germline, CDR1 is SGHDN and CDR2 FVKESK. The ends lost 4 bases at V and 10 bases at J; junction bases unmatched: 14. In nucleotides, the CDR3 is TGTGCCAGCAGCCCACGCGGGGGGGGTCTCGGGTCGGAGCAGTTCTTC. The encoded protein is CASSPRGGGLGSEQFF.

This clone was seen a few times. The chain couples TRBV30 to TRBJ1-5; 7 bases map to TRBD1. Germline V gives CDR1 GTSNPN, CDR2 SVGIG (reference sequence). The CDR3 extends over 13 amino acids. V shed 5 bases and J 6 bases; nucleotides not matched to a gene: 7. CDR3 residues: CAWATGVSQPQHF. The CDR3, as DNA: TGTGCCTGGGCTACAGGGGTTAGTCAGCCCCAGCATTTT.

On this clone itself: Different DNA sequences within this sample yield the same CDR3. The chain employs TRBV5-1 and TRBJ1-2; TRBD1 aligns across 8 bases. With 4 bases clipped from V and 2 bases from J, the junction kept 4 bases outside the gene matches. CDR1 is SGHRS, CDR2 YFSETQ, per germline. The CDR3 sequence is 14 residues long. The CDR3 bases are TGCGCCAGCAGCCTAGACAGGGGCAACTATGGCTACACCTTC. Its protein is CASSLDRGNYGYTF. Variable domain in full (rest from reference TRBV5-1 and TRBJ1-2): KAGVTQTPRYLIKTRGQQVTLSCSPISGHRSVSWYQQTPGQGLQFLFEYFSETQRNKGNFPGRFSGRQFSNSRSEMNVSTLELGDSALYLCASSLDRGNYGYTFGSGTRLTVV.

The rearrangement uses TRBV28 and TRBJ1-4; D is perhaps TRBD1 (6 bases). Looked up from germline, CDR1 is MDHEN and CDR2 is SYDVKM. The CDR3 contains 16 residues. Trimming left V 5 bases short and J 0 bases short, with 13 bases between. The CDR3 loop is CASSLHREATNEKLFF. The CDR3 region has the DNA TGTGCCAGCAGTCTCCACAGGGAGGCAACTAATGAAAAACTGTTTTTT.

The count of this clone is one. The V and J genes are TRBV29-1 and TRBJ2-7; 12 bases match TRBD1. The CDR3 spans 14 residues. V lost 7 bases to trimming and J lost 7 bases; unmatched junction nucleotides: 11. Looked up from germline, CDR1 is SQVTM and CDR2 is ANQGSEA. The CDR3 DNA reads as TGCAGCGCCGGCCGGGACAGGGGGCGCGGAGAGCAGTACTTC. Translation: CSAGRDRGRGEQYF.

The chain joins TRBV6-5 to TRBJ2-2; 8 bases are shared with TRBD2. Trimming took 2 bases from V and 2 from J; bases not matched to a gene: 4. The CDR3 covers 16 residues. Germline V CDR1 and CDR2: MNHEY, SVGAGI. This CDR3 reads CASSYLSGVNTGELFF. The CDR3 nucleotides are TGTGCCAGCAGTTACCTTAGCGGGGTCAACACCGGGGAGCTGTTTTTT.

The gene calls are TRBV6-2 or TRBV6-3 and TRBJ2-1; tentative D call: TRBD2 (6 bases). The CDR3 has 14 amino acids. Germline V gene lookup returns CDR1 MNHEY and CDR2 SVGEGT. V shed 6 bases and J shed 6 bases, with 15 bases lying between them. CDR3: CASSSTSFVNEQFF. The CDR3 DNA sequence: TGTGCCAGCAGCTCGACTAGTTTCGTCAATGAGCAGTTCTTC.

The chain employs TRBV24-1 and TRBJ2-1; D unresolved. CDR1 is KGHDR and CDR2 is SFDVKD in the germline V gene. V shed 9 bases and J shed 1 base, with 12 bases lying between them. This CDR3 has 14 amino acids. The CDR3 bases are TGTGCCACCGCTGGCGCGGAGTCCTACAATGAGCAGTTCTTC. This translates into CATAGAESYNEQFF.

The chain recombines TRBV28 with TRBJ1-5; 11 nucleotides line up with TRBD1. Germline CDR1 MDHEN, CDR2 SYDVKM. CDR3 length equals 17 residues. Germline trimming cut 6 bases from V and 4 bases from J; bases unmatched to any gene: 11. The CDR3 coding sequence is TGTGCCAGCAGGAAAAATACCGGGACAGGGGGGAATCAGCCCCAGCATTTT. Its protein is CASRKNTGTGGNQPQHF.

This rearrangement joins TRBV24-1 to TRBJ2-1, with 10 bases identical to TRBD1. Trimming removed 2 bases from V and 0 bases from J; junction bases left unmatched: 6. The CDR3 consists of 18 residues. CDR1 and CDR2 from the germline V gene are KGHDR and SFDVKD. CDR3 amino acids: CATSDWGGQGTSYNEQFF. The CDR3 DNA is TGTGCCACCAGTGATTGGGGGGGACAGGGGACCTCCTACAATGAGCAGTTCTTC.

The chain recombines TRBV5-6 with TRBJ2-7, with D perhaps TRBD1 or TRBD2 (5 bases each). Trimming pared 6 bases from V and 4 bases from J, leaving 14 bases between. CDR1 and CDR2 (germline): SGHDT, YYEEEE. There are 13 residues in the CDR3. The CDR3 DNA reads as TGTGCCAGCACCACGGGGCAGAGTTACGAGCAGTACTTC. Its protein product is CASTTGQSYEQYF.

The chain joins TRBV7-8 to TRBJ1-5, with TRBD1 as a possible D gene (6 bases). Germline V gene data show CDR1 as SGHVS and CDR2 as FQNEAQ. The CDR3 consists of 17 residues. V was clipped by 1 base and J by 0 bases, with 13 bases between them. CDR3 in amino acids: CASSLGGAVVSNQPQHF. The CDR3 DNA reads TGTGCCAGCAGCTTAGGGGGGGCAGTAGTTAGCAATCAGCCCCAGCATTTT.

The rearrangement uses TRBV10-3 and TRBJ2-7, with a tentative D call TRBD2 (6 bases). The CDR3 sequence is 16 residues long. V shed 5 bases and J shed 2 bases, with 19 bases lying between them. CDR1 is ENHRY, CDR2 SYGVKD, per germline. DNA for the CDR3: TGTGCCATCAGTCCCATTGGGGAGGCCGCCACCTACGAGCAGTACTTC. This encodes CAISPIGEAATYEQYF.

The rearrangement links TRBV19 to TRBJ2-3; 10 bases fit TRBD1. The CDR3 has 15 amino acids. Germline V gene lookup returns CDR1 LNHDA and CDR2 SQIVND (reference sequence). The V gene end was trimmed by 6 bases and the J gene end by 5 bases; junction bases not matched to a gene: 8. The CDR3 is CASRSGTGALDTQYF. The CDR3 nucleotides are TGTGCCAGTAGGTCCGGGACAGGGGCGCTAGATACGCAGTATTTT.

V usage is TRBV6-1 and J usage is TRBJ2-3; 10 bases are shared with TRBD2. Per the germline V gene, CDR1 is MNHNS and CDR2 is SASEGT. Unmatched junction bases numbered 19, after V lost 2 bases and J lost 5 bases. The length of the CDR3 is 20 residues. Here the CDR3 reads CASSERGLAIGLGSIDTQYF. CDR3 coding DNA: TGTGCCAGCAGTGAAAGGGGACTAGCGATCGGTTTAGGCAGTATAGATACGCAGTATTTT.

The chain employs TRBV5-1 and TRBJ1-5; the match to TRBD1 covers 10 bases. Germline CDR1 and CDR2: SGHRS and YFSETQ. This CDR3 has 17 residues. With 4 bases clipped from V and 4 bases from J, the junction kept 11 bases outside the gene matches. CDR3 nucleotide sequence: TGCGCCAGCAGCCCCGGGACAGGGGATTTCTGGAATCAGCCCCAGCATTTT. This gives the protein CASSPGTGDFWNQPQHF.

This chain connects TRBV11-3 to TRBJ2-5; TRBD1 matches 9 bases. CDR1 and CDR2 (germline): SGHNT, YENEEA. The ends lost 5 bases at V and 4 bases at J; junction bases unmatched: 8. The CDR3 runs to 15 residues. In DNA form, the CDR3 reads TGTGCCAGCAGCCAGGGACAGGGAGGGCCAGAGACCCAGTACTTC. Translated: CASSQGQGGPETQYF.

The rearrangement joins TRBV18 to TRBJ1-1; possible D gene TRBD1, 6 bases. Germline CDR1 reads KGHSH; CDR2 reads LQKENI. The germline V and J ends were trimmed by 3 bases and 7 bases, with 15 bases remaining between them. The CDR3 is 14 residues long. DNA of the CDR3: TGTGCCAGCTCACCGACCGGGGGCAACTTTGAAGCTTTCTTT. Encoded protein: CASSPTGGNFEAFF.

The CDR3 nucleotides are TGTGCCACCAGCAGACCTCCCTCATCGCCTGCGGCCCAGTACTTC. It is translated as CATSRPPSSPAAQYF. The chain employs TRBV15 and TRBJ2-5; the D is unclear. The CDR3 covers 15 residues. V dropped 2 bases and J dropped 9 bases, with 19 bases sitting between them. Germline V gene sequence: CDR1 LNHNV, CDR2 YYDKDF (reference sequence).

This clone showed up just a few times. The CDR3 DNA reads as TGTGCCAGCAGTGCATACCAGGGCGTCTATAATTCACCCCTCCACTTT. Amino acids: CASSAYQGVYNSPLHF. The chain has TRBV9 and TRBJ1-6; perhaps TRBD1 as D (5 bases). Germline CDR1 reads SGDLS; CDR2 reads YYNGEE. Trimming stripped 5 bases from V and 3 bases from J, with 15 bases between. The CDR3 has 16 amino acids.

The chain joins TRBV11-3 to TRBJ1-1, with 9 bases fitting TRBD1. V was pared by 4 bases and J by 2 bases, with 2 bases of the junction left unmatched. This CDR3 spans 14 amino acids. Germline values: CDR1 SGHNT, CDR2 YENEEA. CDR3 in DNA: TGTGCCAGCAGCTCGGGACAGGGTAACACTGAAGCTTTCTTT. Protein: CASSSGQGNTEAFF. Combining the CDR3 with reference TRBV11-3 and TRBJ1-1 gives the whole variable domain EAGVVQSPRYKIIEKKQPVAFWCNPISGHNTLYWYLQNLGQGPELLIRYENEEAVDDSQLPKDRFSAERLKGVDSTLKIQPAELGDSAVYLCASSSGQGNTEAFFGQGTRLTVV.